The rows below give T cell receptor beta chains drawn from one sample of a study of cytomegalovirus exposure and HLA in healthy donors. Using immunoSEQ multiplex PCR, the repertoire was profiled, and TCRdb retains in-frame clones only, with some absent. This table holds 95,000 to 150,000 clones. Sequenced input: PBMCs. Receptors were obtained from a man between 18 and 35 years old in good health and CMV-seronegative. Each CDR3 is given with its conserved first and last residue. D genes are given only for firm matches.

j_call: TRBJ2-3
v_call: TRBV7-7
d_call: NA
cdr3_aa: CASSLGTGTTDTQYF
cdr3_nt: TGTGCTAGCAGCTTGGGGACTGGCACTACAGATACGCAGTATTTT

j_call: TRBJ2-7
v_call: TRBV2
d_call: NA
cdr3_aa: CASSLIPYEQYF
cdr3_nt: TGTGCCAGCAGCTTGATCCCCTACGAGCAGTACTTC

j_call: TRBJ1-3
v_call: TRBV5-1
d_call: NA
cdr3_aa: CASSLRAGAGNTIYF
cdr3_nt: TGCGCCAGCAGCCTTCGAGCAGGGGCTGGAAACACCATATATTTT

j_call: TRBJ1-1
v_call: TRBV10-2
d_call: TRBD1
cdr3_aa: CASTLDRVMNTEAFF
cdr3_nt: TGCGCCAGCACTTTGGACAGGGTTATGAACACTGAAGCTTTCTTT

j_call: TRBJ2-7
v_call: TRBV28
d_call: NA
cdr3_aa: CASSSTTRPLSYEQYF
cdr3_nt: TGTGCCAGCAGTTCGACAACGAGACCCCTCTCCTACGAGCAGTACTTC

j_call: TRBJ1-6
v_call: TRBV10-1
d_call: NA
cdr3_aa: CAREGRPNSPLHF
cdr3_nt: TGCGCCAGAGAGGGAAGGCCAAATTCACCCCTCCACTTT

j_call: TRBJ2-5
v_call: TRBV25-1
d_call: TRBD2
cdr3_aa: CASHGLAGGSRETQYF
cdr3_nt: TGTGCCAGCCACGGACTAGCGGGGGGTTCGCGAGAGACCCAGTACTTC

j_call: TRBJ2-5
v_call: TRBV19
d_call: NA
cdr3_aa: CASSTKTGWETQYF
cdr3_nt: TGTGCCAGTAGTACCAAGACGGGGTGGGAGACCCAGTACTTC

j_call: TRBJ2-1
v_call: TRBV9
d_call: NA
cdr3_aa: CASSVGADSWNEQFF
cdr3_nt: TGTGCCAGCAGCGTAGGAGCCGACTCGTGGAATGAGCAGTTCTTC

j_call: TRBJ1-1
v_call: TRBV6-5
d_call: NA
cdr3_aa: CASSYSNQGEAFF
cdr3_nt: TGTGCCAGCAGTTACAGTAATCAGGGTGAAGCTTTCTTT

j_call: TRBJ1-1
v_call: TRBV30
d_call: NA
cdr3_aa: CAWSVSLDRGITFF
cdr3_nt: TGTGCCTGGAGCGTCAGTTTAGATCGGGGGATAACTTTCTTT

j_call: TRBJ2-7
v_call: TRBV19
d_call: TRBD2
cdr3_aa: CATSSTSGGAYEQYF
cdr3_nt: TGTGCCACCTCCTCGACTAGCGGGGGGGCCTACGAGCAGTACTTC

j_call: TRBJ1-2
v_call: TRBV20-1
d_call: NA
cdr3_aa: CSPTGRDGYTF
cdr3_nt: TGCAGTCCAACAGGTCGAGATGGCTACACCTTC

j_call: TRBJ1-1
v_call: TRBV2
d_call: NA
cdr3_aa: CASSERPRDTEAFF
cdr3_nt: TGTGCCAGCAGCGAACGGCCCAGGGACACTGAAGCTTTCTTT

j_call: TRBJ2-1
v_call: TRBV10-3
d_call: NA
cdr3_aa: CATKAEGSYNEQFF
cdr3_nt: TGTGCCACCAAAGCGGAGGGCTCCTACAATGAGCAGTTCTTC

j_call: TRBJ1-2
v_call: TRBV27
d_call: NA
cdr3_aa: CASSPSGTGIYGYTF
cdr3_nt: TGTGCCAGCAGCCCAAGTGGCACCGGGATCTATGGCTACACCTTC

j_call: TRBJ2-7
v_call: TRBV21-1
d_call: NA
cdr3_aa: CASSGTGSEQYF
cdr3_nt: TGTGCCAGCTCTGGGACAGGGAGCGAGCAGTACTTC

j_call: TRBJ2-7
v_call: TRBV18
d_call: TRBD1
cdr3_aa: CASSQGQEPYEQYF
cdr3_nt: TGTGCCAGCTCACAAGGACAGGAGCCCTACGAGCAGTACTTC

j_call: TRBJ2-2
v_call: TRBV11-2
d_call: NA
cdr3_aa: CASSLTGDTGELFF
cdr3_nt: TGTGCCAGCAGCTTAACGGGAGATACCGGGGAGCTGTTTTTT

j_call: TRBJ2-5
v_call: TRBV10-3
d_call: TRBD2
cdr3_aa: CAISPGLAGVETQYF
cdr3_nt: TGTGCCATCAGTCCGGGACTAGCGGGAGTTGAGACCCAGTACTTC

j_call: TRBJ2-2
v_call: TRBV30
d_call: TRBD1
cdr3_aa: CACAGTGAPGELFF
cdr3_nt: TGTGCCTGCGCCGGGACAGGGGCTCCCGGGGAGCTGTTTTTT

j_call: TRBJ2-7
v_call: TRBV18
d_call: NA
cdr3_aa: CASSPQGGAGEQYF
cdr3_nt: TGTGCCAGCTCACCACAGGGCGGGGCCGGAGAGCAGTACTTC

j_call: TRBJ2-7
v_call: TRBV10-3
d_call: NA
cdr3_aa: CAISPSGVSYEQYF
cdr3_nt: TGTGCCATCAGTCCCTCGGGGGTTTCCTACGAGCAGTACTTC

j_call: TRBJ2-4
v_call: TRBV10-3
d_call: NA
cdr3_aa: CAISESLEKRGIQYF
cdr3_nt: TGTGCCATCAGTGAGTCGTTGGAAAAAAGGGGCATTCAGTACTTC

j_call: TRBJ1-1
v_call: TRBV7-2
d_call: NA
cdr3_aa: CAKLPPGGSRYTEAFF
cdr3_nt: TGTGCCAAACTCCCACCCGGGGGGAGTAGGTACACTGAAGCTTTCTTT

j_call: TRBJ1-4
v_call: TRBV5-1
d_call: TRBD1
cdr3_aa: CASSLGQGWEKLFF
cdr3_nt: TGCGCCAGCAGCTTGGGACAGGGGTGGGAAAAACTGTTTTTT

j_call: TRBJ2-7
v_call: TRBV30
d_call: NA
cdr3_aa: CAWSAPGYEQYF
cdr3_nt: TGTGCCTGGAGTGCGCCAGGGTACGAGCAGTACTTC

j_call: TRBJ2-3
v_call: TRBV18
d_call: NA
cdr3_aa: CASSLSGTGTDTQYF
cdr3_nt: TGTGCCAGCTCACTAAGTGGGACTGGCACAGATACGCAGTATTTT

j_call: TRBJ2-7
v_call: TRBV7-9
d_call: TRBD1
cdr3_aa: CASSLVTGQGYEQYF
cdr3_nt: TGTGCCAGCAGCTTAGTGACGGGACAGGGTTACGAGCAGTACTTC

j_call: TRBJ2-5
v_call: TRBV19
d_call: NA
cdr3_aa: CASGGVGKETQYF
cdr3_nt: TGTGCCAGTGGGGGCGTTGGGAAAGAGACCCAGTACTTC

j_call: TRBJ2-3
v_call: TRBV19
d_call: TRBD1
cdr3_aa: CASSIQGAGTDTQYF
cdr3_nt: TGTGCCAGTAGTATTCAGGGGGCGGGAACAGATACGCAGTATTTT

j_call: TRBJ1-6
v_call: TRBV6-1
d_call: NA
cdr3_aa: CASSVHVGQPNSPLHF
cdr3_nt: TGTGCCAGCAGTGTCCACGTAGGACAGCCTAATTCACCCCTCCACTTT

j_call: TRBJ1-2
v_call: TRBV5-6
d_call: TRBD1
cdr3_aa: CASSFLDRGPDGYTF
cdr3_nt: TGTGCCAGCAGCTTCTTGGACAGGGGGCCCGATGGCTACACCTTC